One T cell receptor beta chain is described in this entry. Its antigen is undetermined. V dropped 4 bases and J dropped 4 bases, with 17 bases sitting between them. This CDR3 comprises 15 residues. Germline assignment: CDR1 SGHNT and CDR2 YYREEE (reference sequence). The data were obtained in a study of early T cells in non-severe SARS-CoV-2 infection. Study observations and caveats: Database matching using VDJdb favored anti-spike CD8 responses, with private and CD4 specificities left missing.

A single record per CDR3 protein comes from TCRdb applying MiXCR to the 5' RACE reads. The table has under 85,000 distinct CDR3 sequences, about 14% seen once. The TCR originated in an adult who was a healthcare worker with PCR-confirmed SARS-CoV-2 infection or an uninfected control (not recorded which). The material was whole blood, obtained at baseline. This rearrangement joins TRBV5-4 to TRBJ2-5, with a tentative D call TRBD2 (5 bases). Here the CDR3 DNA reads TGTGCCAGCAGCCTCCCAGGACTGTTAAGAGAGACCCAGTACTTC. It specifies CASSLPGLLRETQYF.